This T cell receptor (beta chain) was documented in a study of blood T cell repertoires in COVID-19 (dated by TCRdb to the early 2020s). Context from the whole study: Collaborator samples came from the United States, Italy and Spain and covered acute and convalescent phases of COVID-19. The material from the prospective study consisted of cDNA or gDNA derived from T cells, B-cell-depleted T cells, or PBMCs. The dataset comprised deeply sampled blood TCRbeta repertoires from subjects exposed to, actively infected with, or recovered from COVID-19. The repertoires were released in a freely available public database meant as a resource for research on the immune response to SARS-CoV-2. Samples came from the ongoing ImmuneRACE study (first 160 participants) plus 1,254 subjects from 6 global collaborators. A de-identified subject ID, COVID-19 status, age in years and sex were almost always included in the sample metadata. HLA class I and class II types, where available, came from metadata supplied by the sample provider rather than from assay-based typing. The paper as a whole reports these results and caveats: Clinical and demographic metadata were provided uncurated, with the amount varying by source and participant.

The immunoSEQ Assay, a bias-controlled multiplex PCR, was used to amplify TCRbeta CDR3 regions from genomic DNA. The authors' analysis ran thus. The number of nucleated cells in each sample was estimated from the amplification of reference gene primers within the assay. To quantify the absolute abundance of each unique TCRbeta CDR3 rearrangement, sequence reads were collapsed and filtered. For each sample, productive Simpson clonality was calculated by taking the square root of Simpson's diversity index across productive rearrangements. What TCRdb holds here is the immuneACCESS table cut down to in-frame rearrangements. Part of the clones is not present; checked against another copy, under half of the missing clones reflect an unresolved V gene, and the others are unexplained. The V and J calls and clone size come from that table; D and trimming were worked out from the DNA. The sample table contains about 120,000 clones; only one count was recorded for around 79% of them. Of the sample, 2.3% falls within the top ten clones.

Whole blood was collected in K2EDTA tubes by collaborating institutions according to the institutions' own protocols. For TCRbeta analysis, collaborators shipped samples in one of three forms: frozen whole blood, isolated PBMCs, or DNA extracted from either of those sample types. About this clone itself: What antigen it recognizes has not been identified. Base quality data are lacking; no much larger clone is found one base away.

The germline V gene provides CDR1 SGHAT and CDR2 FQNNGV. Cut back by 6 bases and 10 bases, the V and J ends lie 28 bases apart. The CDR3 runs 17 residues from the cysteine to the phenylalanine. Only the CDR3 DNA is retained, 51 bases long and in frame from the first base. The chain is encoded by TRBV11-2 joined to TRBJ2-1; the D region possibly corresponds to TRBD2 (7 bases align). The clonotype was recovered from a man in his sixties or seventies with acute or convalescent COVID-19. The sequenced material came from peripheral blood. For the CDR3, the sequence is CASRNWGRPSGFKEQFF. At the DNA level, the sequence is TGTGCCAGCAGAAACTGGGGGCGGCCTAGCGGTTTTAAGGAGCAGTTCTTC.